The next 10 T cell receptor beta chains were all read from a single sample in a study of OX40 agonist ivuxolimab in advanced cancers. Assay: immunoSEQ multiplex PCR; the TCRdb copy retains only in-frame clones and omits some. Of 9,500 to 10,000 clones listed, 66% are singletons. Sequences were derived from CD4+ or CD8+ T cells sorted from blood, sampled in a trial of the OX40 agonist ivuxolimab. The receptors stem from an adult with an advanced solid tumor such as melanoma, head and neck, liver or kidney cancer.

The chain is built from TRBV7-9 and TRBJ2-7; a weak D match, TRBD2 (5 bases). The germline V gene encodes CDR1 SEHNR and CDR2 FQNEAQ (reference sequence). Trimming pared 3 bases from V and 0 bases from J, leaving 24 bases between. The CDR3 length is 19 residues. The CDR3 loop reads CASSFQTEYIGLHSYEQYF. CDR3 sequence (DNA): TGTGCCAGCAGCTTTCAGACGGAGTATATTGGACTGCACTCCTACGAGCAGTACTTC.

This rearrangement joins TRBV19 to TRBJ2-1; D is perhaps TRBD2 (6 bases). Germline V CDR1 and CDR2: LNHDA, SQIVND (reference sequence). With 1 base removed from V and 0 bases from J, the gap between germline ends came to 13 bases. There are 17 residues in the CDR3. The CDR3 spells CASSIGVGGSSYNEQFF. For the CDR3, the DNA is TGTGCCAGTAGTATAGGAGTGGGGGGAAGCTCCTACAATGAGCAGTTCTTC. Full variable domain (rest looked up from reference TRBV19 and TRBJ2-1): DGGITQSPKYLFRKEGQNVTLSCEQNLNHDAMYWYRQDPGQGLRLIYYSQIVNDFQKGDIAEGYSVSREKKESFPLTVTSAQKNPTAFYLCASSIGVGGSSYNEQFFGPGTRLTVL.

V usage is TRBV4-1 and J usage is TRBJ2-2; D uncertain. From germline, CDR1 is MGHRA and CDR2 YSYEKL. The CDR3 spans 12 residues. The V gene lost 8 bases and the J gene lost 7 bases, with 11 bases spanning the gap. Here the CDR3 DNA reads TGCGCCAGCGGCGCAGTCGGCGGGGAGCTGTTTTTT. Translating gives CASGAVGGELFF.

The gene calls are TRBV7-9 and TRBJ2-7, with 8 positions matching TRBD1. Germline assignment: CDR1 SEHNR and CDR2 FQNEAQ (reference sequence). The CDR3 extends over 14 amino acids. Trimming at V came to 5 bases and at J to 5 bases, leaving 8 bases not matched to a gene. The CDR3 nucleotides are TGTGCCAGCAGCCATTCGACAGGGGACCACGAGCAGTACTTC. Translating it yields CASSHSTGDHEQYF.

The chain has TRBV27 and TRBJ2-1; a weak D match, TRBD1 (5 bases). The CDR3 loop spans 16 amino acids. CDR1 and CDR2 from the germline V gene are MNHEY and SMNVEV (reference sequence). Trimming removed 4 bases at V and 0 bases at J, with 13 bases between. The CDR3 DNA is TGTGCCAGCAGTTGGGGCGGAAAAAGCTCCTACAATGAGCAGTTCTTC. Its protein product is CASSWGGKSSYNEQFF.

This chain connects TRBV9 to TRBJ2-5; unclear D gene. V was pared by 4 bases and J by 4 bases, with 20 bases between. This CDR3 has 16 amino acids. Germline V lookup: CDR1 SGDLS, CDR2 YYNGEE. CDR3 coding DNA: TGTGCCAGCAGCCCTTTCAAATCGGCCTTGGGAGAGACCCAGTACTTC. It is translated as CASSPFKSALGETQYF.

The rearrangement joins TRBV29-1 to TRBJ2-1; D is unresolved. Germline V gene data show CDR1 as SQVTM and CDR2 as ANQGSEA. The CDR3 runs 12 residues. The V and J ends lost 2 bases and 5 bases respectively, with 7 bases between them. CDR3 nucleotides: TGCAGCGTTGAATTTAGGGACAATGAGCAGTTCTTC. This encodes CSVEFRDNEQFF.

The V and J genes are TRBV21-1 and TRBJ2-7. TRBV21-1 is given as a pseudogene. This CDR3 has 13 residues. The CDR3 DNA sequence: TGTGCCAGCAGCAAAGAGGTATCCTCCGAGCAGTACTTC. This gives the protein CASSKEVSSEQYF.

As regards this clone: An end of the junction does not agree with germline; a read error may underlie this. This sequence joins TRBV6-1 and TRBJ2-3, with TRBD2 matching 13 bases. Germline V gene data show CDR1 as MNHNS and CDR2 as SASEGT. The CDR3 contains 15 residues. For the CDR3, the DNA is TGTGCCAGCAGTTGGACTAGCGGGAGCAGAGATACGCAGTATTTT. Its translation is CASSWTSGSRDTQYF.

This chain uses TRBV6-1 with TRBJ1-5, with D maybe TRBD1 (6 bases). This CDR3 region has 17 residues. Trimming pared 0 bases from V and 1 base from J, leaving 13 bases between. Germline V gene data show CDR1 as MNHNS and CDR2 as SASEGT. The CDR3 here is CASSEAPGAGSNQPQHF. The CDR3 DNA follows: TGTGCCAGCAGTGAAGCGCCAGGGGCAGGGAGCAATCAGCCCCAGCATTTT.